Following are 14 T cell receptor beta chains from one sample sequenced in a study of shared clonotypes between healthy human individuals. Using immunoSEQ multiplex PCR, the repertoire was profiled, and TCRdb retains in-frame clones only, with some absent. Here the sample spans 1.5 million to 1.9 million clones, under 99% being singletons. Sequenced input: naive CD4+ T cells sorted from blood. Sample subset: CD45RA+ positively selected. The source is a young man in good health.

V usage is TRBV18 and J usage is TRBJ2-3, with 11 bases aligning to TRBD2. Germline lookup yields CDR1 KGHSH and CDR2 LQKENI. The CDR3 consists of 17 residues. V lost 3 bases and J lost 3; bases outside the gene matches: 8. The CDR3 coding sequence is TGTGCCAGCTCACCTTTAATGGGACTAGCGGAAACAGATACGCAGTATTTT. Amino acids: CASSPLMGLAETDTQYF.

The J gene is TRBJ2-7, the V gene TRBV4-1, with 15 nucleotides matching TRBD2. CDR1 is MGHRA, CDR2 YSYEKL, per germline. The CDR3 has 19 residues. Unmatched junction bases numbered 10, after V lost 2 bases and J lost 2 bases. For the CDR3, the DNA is TGCGCCAGCAGCCAAACGGGACTAGCGGGAGGCTGGGCGGCCTACGAGCAGTACTTC. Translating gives CASSQTGLAGGWAAYEQYF.

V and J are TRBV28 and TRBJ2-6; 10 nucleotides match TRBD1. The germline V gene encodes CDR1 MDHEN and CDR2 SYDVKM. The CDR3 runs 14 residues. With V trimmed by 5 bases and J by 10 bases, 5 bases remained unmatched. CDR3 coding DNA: TGTGCCAGCAGTCAAGACAGGGGGCTAAACGTCCTGACTTTC. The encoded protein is CASSQDRGLNVLTF.

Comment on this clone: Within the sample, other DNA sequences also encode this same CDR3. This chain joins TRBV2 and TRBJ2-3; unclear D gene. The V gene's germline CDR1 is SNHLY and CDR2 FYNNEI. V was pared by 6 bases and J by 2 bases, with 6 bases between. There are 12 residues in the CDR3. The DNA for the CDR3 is TGTGCCAGCAGAACAGACACAGATACGCAGTATTTT. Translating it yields CASRTDTDTQYF. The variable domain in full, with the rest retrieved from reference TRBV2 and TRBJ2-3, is EPEVTQTPSHQVTQMGQEVILRCVPISNHLYFYWYRQILGQKVEFLVSFYNNEISEKSEIFDDQFSVERPDGSNFTLKIRSTKLEDSAMYFCASRTDTDTQYFGPGTRLTVL.

CDR3 coding DNA: TGTGCCAGCAGTGAAGAGTCGAGCTCCTACAATGAGCAGTTCTTC. Its translation: CASSEESSSYNEQFF. The rearrangement uses TRBV6-1 and TRBJ2-1; D is unclear. The germline V gene has CDR1 MNHNS and CDR2 SASEGT. Trimming left V 1 base short and J 0 bases short, with 7 bases between. CDR3 length: 15 residues.

This chain's CDR3 is CASSLRGYNQPQHF. CDR3 in DNA: TGTGCCAGCAGCTTAAGGGGATACAATCAGCCCCAGCATTTT. J is TRBJ1-5 and V is TRBV11-3; a weak D match, TRBD1 (5 bases). CDR3 length: 14 residues. In germline, CDR1 is SGHNT, CDR2 YENEEA. The ends were cut back, 2 bases at V and 3 bases at J, with 8 bases in the middle.

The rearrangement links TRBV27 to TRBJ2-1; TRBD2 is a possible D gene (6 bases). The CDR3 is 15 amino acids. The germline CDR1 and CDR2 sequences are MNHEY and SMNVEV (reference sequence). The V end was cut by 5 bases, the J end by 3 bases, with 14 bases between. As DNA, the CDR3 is TGTGCCAGCAGTCCACCGGGACTTATCTACAATGAGCAGTTCTTC. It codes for CASSPPGLIYNEQFF.

The CDR3 protein is CASSPLSSRDTQYF. The CDR3 nucleotides are TGTGCCAGCTCACCACTTAGTAGCCGAGATACGCAGTATTTT. The V call is TRBV18, the J call TRBJ2-3; D remains ambiguous. V was shortened by 1 base and J by 5 bases, with 10 bases between the two germline ends. This CDR3 has 14 residues. Germline CDR1 is KGHSH and CDR2 is LQKENI.

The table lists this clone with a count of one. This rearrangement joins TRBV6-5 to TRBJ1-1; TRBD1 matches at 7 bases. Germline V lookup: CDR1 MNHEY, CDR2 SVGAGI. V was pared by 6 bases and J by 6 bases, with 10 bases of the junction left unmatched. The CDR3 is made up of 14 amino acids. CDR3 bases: TGTGCCAGCAGAATGACCAGGGGGTTGGCTGAAGCTTTCTTT. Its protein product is CASRMTRGLAEAFF.

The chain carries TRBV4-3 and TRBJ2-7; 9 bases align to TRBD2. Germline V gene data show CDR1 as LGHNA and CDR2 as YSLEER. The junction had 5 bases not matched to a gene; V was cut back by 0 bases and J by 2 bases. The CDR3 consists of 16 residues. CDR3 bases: TGCGCCAGCAGCCAAGATATCAAGCGGGGGGCCTACGAGCAGTACTTC. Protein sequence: CASSQDIKRGAYEQYF.

CDR3: CASSISRGEKLFF. CDR3 DNA sequence: TGTGCCAGTAGTATCAGTCGGGGTGAAAAACTGTTTTTT. The V gene is TRBV19, the J gene TRBJ1-4; D is undetermined. Germline loops: CDR1 LNHDA, CDR2 SQIVND (reference sequence). CDR3 length: 13 amino acids. Trimming shortened V by 3 bases and J by 7 bases, and 9 bases separated the two germline ends.

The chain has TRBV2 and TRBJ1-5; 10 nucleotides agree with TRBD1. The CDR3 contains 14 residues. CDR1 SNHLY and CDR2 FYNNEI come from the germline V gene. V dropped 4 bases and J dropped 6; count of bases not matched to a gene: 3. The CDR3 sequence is CASSGTGGIQPQHF. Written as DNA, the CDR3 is TGTGCCAGCAGTGGGACAGGGGGGATTCAGCCCCAGCATTTT.

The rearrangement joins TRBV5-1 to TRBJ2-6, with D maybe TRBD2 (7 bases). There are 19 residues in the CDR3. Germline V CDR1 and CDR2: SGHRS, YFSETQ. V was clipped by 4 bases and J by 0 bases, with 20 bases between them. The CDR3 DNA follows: TGCGCCAGCAGCCTAGGTACGGGGGGCTGGGGCTCTGGGGCCAACGTCCTGACTTTC. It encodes CASSLGTGGWGSGANVLTF.

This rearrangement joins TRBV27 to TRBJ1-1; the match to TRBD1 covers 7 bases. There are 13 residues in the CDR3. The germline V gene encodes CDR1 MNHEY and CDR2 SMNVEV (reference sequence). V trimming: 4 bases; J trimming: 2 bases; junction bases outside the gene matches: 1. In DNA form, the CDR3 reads TGTGCCAGCAGTTGGGACAGAAACACTGAAGCTTTCTTT. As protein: CASSWDRNTEAFF.